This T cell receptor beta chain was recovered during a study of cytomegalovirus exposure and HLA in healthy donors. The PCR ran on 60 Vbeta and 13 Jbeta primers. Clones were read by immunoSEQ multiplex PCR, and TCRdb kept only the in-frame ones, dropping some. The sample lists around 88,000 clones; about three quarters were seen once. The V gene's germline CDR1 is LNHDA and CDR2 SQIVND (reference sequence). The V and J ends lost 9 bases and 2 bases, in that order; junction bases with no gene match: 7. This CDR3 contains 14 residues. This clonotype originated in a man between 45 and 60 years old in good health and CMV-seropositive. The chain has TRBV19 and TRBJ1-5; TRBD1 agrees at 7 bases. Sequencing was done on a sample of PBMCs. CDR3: CASTDRVGNQPQHF. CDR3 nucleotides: TGTGCCAGCACTGACAGGGTCGGCAATCAGCCCCAGCATTTT.